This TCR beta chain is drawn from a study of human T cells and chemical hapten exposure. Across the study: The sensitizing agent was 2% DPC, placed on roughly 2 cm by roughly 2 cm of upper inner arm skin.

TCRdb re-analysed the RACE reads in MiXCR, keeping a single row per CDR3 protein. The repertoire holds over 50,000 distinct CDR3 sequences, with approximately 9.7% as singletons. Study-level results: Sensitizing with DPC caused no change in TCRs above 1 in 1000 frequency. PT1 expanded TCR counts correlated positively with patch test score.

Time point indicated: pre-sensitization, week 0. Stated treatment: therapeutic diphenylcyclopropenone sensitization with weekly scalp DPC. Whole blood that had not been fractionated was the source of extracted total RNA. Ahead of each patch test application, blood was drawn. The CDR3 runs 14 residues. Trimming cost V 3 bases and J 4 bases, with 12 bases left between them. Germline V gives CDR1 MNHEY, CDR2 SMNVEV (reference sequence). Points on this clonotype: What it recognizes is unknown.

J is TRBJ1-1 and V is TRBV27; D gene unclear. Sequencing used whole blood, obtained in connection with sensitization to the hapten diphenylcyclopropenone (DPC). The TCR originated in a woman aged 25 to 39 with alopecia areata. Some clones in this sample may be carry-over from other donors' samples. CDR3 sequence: CASSFLAVPTEAFF. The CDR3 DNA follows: TGTGCCAGCAGTTTTCTAGCAGTCCCCACTGAAGCTTTCTTT.